The clone carrying this T cell receptor beta chain was observed a handful of times. Its antigen is as yet unknown. The record originates from a study of T cell responses to AZD1222 COVID-19 vaccine. Study overall: The study pooled second doses at about 4 or about 12 weeks.

Germline V gives CDR1 LNHDA, CDR2 SQIVND (reference sequence). The CDR3 is 13 residues long. Trimming left V 5 bases short and J 1 base short, with 8 bases between. Repertoires were generated with immunoSEQ multiplex PCR, while TCRdb's copy carries only in-frame clones and drops some. The top ten clones hold roughly 6.6% of a sample with approximately 50,000 clones, about 80% of them seen once. Study outcomes and limitations: Receipt of two AZD1222 doses was followed by a rise in Spike-specific TCR breadth and depth. Samples come after the peak T cell response, not at day 14. Only a handful of AZD1222 recipients, several in all, had baseline seropositivity.

This rearrangement joins TRBV19 to TRBJ1-1; D is undetermined. The TCR sequence derives from an adult in good health. Specimen: peripheral blood, collected on day 0 of AZD1222 vaccination. This CDR3 reads CASSVSGNTEAFF. Here the CDR3 DNA reads TGTGCCAGTAGTGTGTCGGGGAACACTGAAGCTTTCTTT.